This TCR beta chain is from a study of blood T cell repertoires in COVID-19. Overall study: PBMCs, B-cell-depleted T cells, or T cells were the source of the cDNA or gDNA that made up the material.

Participant-given clinical history determined each cohort assignment. Donors in Cohort 3 who had recovered were those with two negative PCRs, healthcare professional clearance, or resolution of their symptoms. The protocol was immunoSEQ multiplex PCR, while the TCRdb copy is restricted to in-frame clones and leaves out a portion. The sample includes 150,000 to 200,000 clones, over 75% seen only once; the top ten take roughly 0.77%. This sequence was found in a woman aged 18-30 years who had recovered from COVID-19. Sequencing was done on a sample of PBMCs or T cells enriched from blood (not recorded which).

CDR3 sequence (DNA): TGCAGTGCTAGTGGGCGGGAATCTGGGGCCAACGTCCTGACTTTC. Translation gives CSASGRESGANVLTF. This rearrangement joins TRBV20-1 to TRBJ2-6; D is possibly TRBD2 (6 bases). The CDR3 is made up of 15 amino acids. V lost 3 bases to trimming and J lost 1 base, with 10 bases between them. Germline CDR1 and CDR2: DFQATT and SNEGSKA (reference sequence).